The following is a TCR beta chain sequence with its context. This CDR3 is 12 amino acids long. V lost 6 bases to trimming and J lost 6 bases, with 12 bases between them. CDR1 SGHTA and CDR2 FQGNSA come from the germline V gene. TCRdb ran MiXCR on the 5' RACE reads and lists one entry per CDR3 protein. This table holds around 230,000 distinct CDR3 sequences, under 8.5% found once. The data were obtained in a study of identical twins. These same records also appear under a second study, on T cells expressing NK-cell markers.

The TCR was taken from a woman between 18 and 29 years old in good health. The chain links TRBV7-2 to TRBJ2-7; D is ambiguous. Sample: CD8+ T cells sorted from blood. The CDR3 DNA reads TGTGCCAGCAGTTATCGGAAGCGCGAGCAGTACTTC. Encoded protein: CASSYRKREQYF.